This T cell receptor beta chain was retrieved from a study of cytomegalovirus exposure and HLA in healthy donors. The PCR contained 60 Vbeta and 13 Jbeta primers. Repertoires were generated with immunoSEQ multiplex PCR, while TCRdb's copy carries only in-frame clones and drops some. The sample carries about 130,000 clones, 60% to 85% recorded once. In germline, CDR1 is SGHTA, CDR2 FQGNSA. The V end lost 3 bases, the J end lost 6 bases, and 5 bases lay between the germline ends. There are 12 residues in the CDR3. The chain couples TRBV7-2 to TRBJ2-2; D unclear. The sequenced sample was PBMCs. The sequence was obtained from a human donor in good health. The CDR3 DNA reads TGTGCCAGCAGCTTCTTAGCCGGGGAGCTGTTTTTT. Amino acids: CASSFLAGELFF.